This T cell receptor beta chain is drawn from a study of T cell repertoires in cytomegalovirus infection. Across the whole study: Indicated by public TCR beta signatures were CMV infection and matching HLA type. Study-level points and caveats: CMV-specific TCR beta clonotypes restricted by HLA-C were the ones dominating the ex vivo response.

TCRdb called the reads again in MiXCR, with one record for every CDR3 protein. The data contain hundreds of thousands of distinct CDR3 sequences, approximately 25% of them singletons. Turning to this clonotype: Its antigen is not known.

V was pared by 1 base and J by 2 bases, with 3 bases between. This CDR3 has 12 amino acids. Germline V CDR1 and CDR2: LGHNA, YSLEER. Sequencing was carried out using CD8+ T cells from PBMCs. This chain links TRBV4-3 with TRBJ2-7, with D unresolved. The clonotype was recovered from a human donor in good health (CMV status not recorded). Some clones in this sample may be carry-over from other donors' samples. The CDR3 region is CASSQVPYEQYV. The DNA for the CDR3 is TGCGCCAGCAGCCAAGTCCCCTACGAGCAGTACGTC.